Below, one T cell receptor beta chain is given with its context. Antigen: not known. The data belong to a study of graft-versus-host responses after intestinal transplantation. Across the study: Recipients had transplants, and these were multivisceral, liver-intestinal, or isolated intestinal. Overall study findings and caveats: Maximum circulating GvH clone levels tracked with early post-transplant HvG decreases. Allografts carried high graft-versus-host to host-versus-graft clonal ratios in patients having graft-donor T cell macrochimerism. The recipient marrow held GvH clones, and some of them showed up first in ileum or blood.

TCRdb keeps only in-frame clones here, not all; method: immunoSEQ multiplex PCR. Among about 97,000 clones listed, roughly 89% were seen once. Germline V lookup: CDR1 SGHTA, CDR2 FQGNSA. The CDR3 totals 16 residues. Trimming pared 0 bases from V and 5 bases from J, leaving 16 bases between. The clonotype originates from a human donor who was the organ donor for an intestinal transplant. The rearrangement joins TRBV7-2 to TRBJ2-5; D not resolved. The sample in question was unstimulated CD4+ T cells sorted from spleen or lymph node cells, obtained before transplant. The CDR3 bases are TGTGCCAGCAGCTTAGCGCTAAACTCGCGGTGGGAGACCCAGTACTTC. Translating gives CASSLALNSRWETQYF.